One sample yielded the 21 T cell receptor beta chains listed below, sequenced in a study of beta chain features in type 1 diabetes. Expressed TCRB transcripts got sequenced, as all isolated RNA was reverse transcribed. TCRdb's table, derived via immunoSEQ multiplex PCR, lists solely in-frame clones and lacks some. Altogether 220,000 or so clones are present, 68% being singletons, with the ten largest covering around 0.05%. The sequencing sample was made of naive CD4+ T cells from blood. Every receptor here comes from a young man in good health.

The V gene is TRBV7-9, the J gene TRBJ2-5, with D possibly being TRBD2 (6 bases). This CDR3 spans 14 amino acids. The ends were cut back, 4 bases at V and 2 bases at J, with 11 bases in the middle. Germline-derived CDR1 and CDR2 are SEHNR and FQNEAQ (reference sequence). The CDR3 region has the DNA TGTGCCAGCAGCTACTGGGACTTGCAAGAGACCCAGTACTTC. Its protein product is CASSYWDLQETQYF.

The chain carries TRBV30 and TRBJ2-7; the D gene is possibly TRBD1 (5 bases). CDR1 and CDR2 (germline): GTSNPN, SVGIG (reference sequence). The CDR3 length is 12 residues. Deletions cut 3 bases from V and 4 bases from J, with 10 bases between. As DNA, the CDR3 is TGTGCCTGGAGGCGGTCAGGGTACGAGCAGTACTTC. The encoded protein is CAWRRSGYEQYF. The whole variable domain, remainder taken from reference TRBV30 and TRBJ2-7, is SQTIHQWPATLVQPVGSPLSLECTVEGTSNPNLYWYRQAAGRGLQLLFYSVGIGQISSEVPQNLSASRPQDRQFILSSKKLLLSDSGFYLCAWRRSGYEQYFGPGTRLTVT.

This chain links TRBV7-9 with TRBJ2-1; no clear D. V was trimmed by 0 bases and J by 1 base, leaving 4 bases between them. Germline V gene data show CDR1 as SEHNR and CDR2 as FQNEAQ (reference sequence). CDR3 size: 14 residues. The DNA for the CDR3 is TGTGCCAGCAGCTTAGCGAAATCCTACAATGAGCAGTTCTTC. Translation: CASSLAKSYNEQFF.

J is TRBJ2-7 and V is TRBV30; D not certain. Trimming shortened V by 3 bases and J by 6 bases, and 6 bases separated the two germline ends. The CDR3 has 10 amino acids. Germline CDR1 is GTSNPN and CDR2 is SVGIG (reference sequence). In nucleotides, the CDR3 is TGTGCCTGGAGGTACTTCGAGCAGTACTTC. Protein product: CAWRYFEQYF.

This clone turned up a few times. J is TRBJ2-1 and V is TRBV7-9; D ambiguous. The CDR3 is made up of 11 amino acids. Germline assignment: CDR1 SEHNR and CDR2 FQNEAQ (reference sequence). V dropped 2 bases and J dropped 16 bases, with 12 bases sitting between them. The CDR3 spells CASSLTEEEFF. CDR3 in DNA: TGTGCCAGCAGCTTAACTGAAGAAGAATTCTTC.

The chain carries TRBV5-1 and TRBJ1-1; the D gene is possibly TRBD1 (5 bases). The germline CDR1 and CDR2 sequences are SGHRS and YFSETQ. CDR3 length: 15 amino acids. The V end lost 3 bases, the J end lost 1 base, and 13 bases lay between the germline ends. CDR3 in amino acids: CASSSQGTPNTEAFF. The CDR3 DNA is TGCGCCAGCAGCTCCCAGGGAACTCCGAACACTGAAGCTTTCTTT.

The chain is built from TRBV13 and TRBJ2-3, with 11 bases that match TRBD2. V lost 4 bases and J lost 3; bases outside the gene matches: 6. CDR1 and CDR2 from the germline V gene are PRHDT and FYEKMQ (reference sequence). The CDR3 contains 16 residues. CDR3 sequence: CASSSLTSGVTDTQYF. CDR3 in DNA: TGTGCCAGCAGCTCTCTGACTAGCGGGGTTACAGATACGCAGTATTTT.

V and J are TRBV23-1 and TRBJ2-5; D may be TRBD1 or TRBD2 (5 bases each). TRBV23-1 is reported as an ORF; its role is uncertain. The CDR3 is made up of 17 amino acids. V was pared by 0 bases and J by 5 bases, with 19 bases between. This chain's CDR3 is CASSQSVGTGDRETQYF. The CDR3 DNA is TGCGCCAGCAGTCAATCGGTCGGGACCGGGGACCGGGAGACCCAGTACTTC.

This chain joins TRBV4-1 and TRBJ2-5; 7 bases are shared with TRBD1. This CDR3 contains 14 residues. The junction had 3 bases not matched to a gene; V was cut back by 3 bases and J by 2 bases. Germline lookup yields CDR1 MGHRA and CDR2 YSYEKL. CDR3 sequence: CASSQAQGQETQYF. DNA for the CDR3: TGCGCCAGCAGCCAGGCACAGGGGCAAGAGACCCAGTACTTC.

The chain uses TRBV30 and TRBJ1-2; D remains unclear. This CDR3 is built from 15 residues. Trimming took 2 bases from V and 4 from J, leaving 17 bases between them. CDR1 is GTSNPN, CDR2 SVGIG, per germline (reference sequence). CDR3 in amino acids: CAWSKGQPSGYGYTF. CDR3 DNA: TGTGCCTGGAGTAAGGGTCAGCCATCCGGCTATGGCTACACCTTC.

This clone was recorded once. The chain couples TRBV5-6 to TRBJ1-1; weak D call: TRBD1 (6 bases). V lost 3 bases and J lost 7, with 10 bases in between. Germline lookup yields CDR1 SGHDT and CDR2 YYEEEE. CDR3 length equals 12 residues. CDR3 protein: CASSYGQNEAFF. The CDR3 DNA reads TGTGCCAGCAGCTATGGACAGAATGAAGCTTTCTTT.

Written as DNA, the CDR3 is TGTGCCAGCAGCTTACCCAGCGGGCGCAATGAGCAGTTCTTC. Protein: CASSLPSGRNEQFF. The chain uses TRBV7-9 and TRBJ2-1; possibly TRBD2 for D (6 bases). Trimming took 2 bases from V and 6 from J, leaving 11 bases between them. CDR1 is SEHNR and CDR2 is FQNEAQ in the germline V gene (reference sequence). The CDR3 extends over 14 amino acids.

This clone has a handful of counts. V gene TRBV30 combines with J gene TRBJ2-1; 7 nucleotides align to TRBD1. The V and J ends lost 0 bases and 2 bases, in that order; junction bases with no gene match: 4. The germline gives CDR1 GTSNPN, CDR2 SVGIG (reference sequence). The CDR3 spans 15 residues. Here the CDR3 DNA reads TGTGCCTGGAGTGTAGAGGGGGCACCCTACAATGAGCAGTTCTTC. Translating gives CAWSVEGAPYNEQFF.

The chain employs TRBV7-2 and TRBJ2-7; 7 nucleotides align to TRBD2. CDR3 length: 12 amino acids. The germline V gene has CDR1 SGHTA and CDR2 FQGNSA. J gave up 11 bases and V 1 base, and 5 bases lay outside the gene matches. CDR3 protein: CASSLGLATEYF. In nucleotides, the CDR3 is TGTGCCAGCAGCTTAGGACTAGCCACGGAGTACTTC.

This clone was found a few times. V is TRBV30 and J is TRBJ2-1; D remains unclear. This CDR3 is built from 11 residues. The V end lost 2 bases, the J end lost 10 bases, and 9 bases lay between the germline ends. The germline V gene has CDR1 GTSNPN and CDR2 SVGIG (reference sequence). CDR3 amino acids: CAWSMRREQFF. Here the CDR3 DNA reads TGTGCCTGGAGTATGAGACGGGAGCAGTTCTTC. Full variable domain (outside the CDR3, taken from reference TRBV30 and TRBJ2-1): SQTIHQWPATLVQPVGSPLSLECTVEGTSNPNLYWYRQAAGRGLQLLFYSVGIGQISSEVPQNLSASRPQDRQFILSSKKLLLSDSGFYLCAWSMRREQFFGPGTRLTVL.

This clone was found a few times. V usage is TRBV30 and J usage is TRBJ2-2, with TRBD1 as a possible D gene (7 bases). Germline V CDR1 and CDR2: GTSNPN, SVGIG (reference sequence). The CDR3 is made up of 14 amino acids. Trimming removed 3 bases from V and 4 bases from J, with 12 bases in between. The CDR3 loop reads CAWRAGQPTGELFF. DNA of the CDR3: TGTGCCTGGAGGGCGGGACAGCCCACCGGGGAGCTGTTTTTT.

The chain joins TRBV12-5 to TRBJ1-1; D gene ambiguous. The CDR3 length is 12 residues. CDR1 and CDR2 (germline): LGHNT, FRNRAP. The germline V and J ends were trimmed by 7 bases and 4 bases, with 10 bases remaining between them. DNA of the CDR3: TGTGCTAGTGCCGGGGAGCGCACTGAAGCTTTCTTT. The encoded protein is CASAGERTEAFF.

This clone was observed a single time. The chain links TRBV25-1 to TRBJ2-7; D might be TRBD1 or TRBD2, each matching 5 bases. Trimming removed 2 bases from V and 2 bases from J, with 10 bases in between. From germline, CDR1 is MGHDK and CDR2 SYGVNS. The CDR3 is 14 residues long. CDR3 region: CASSEGGIAYEQYF. The CDR3 DNA sequence: TGTGCCAGCAGTGAAGGGGGTATTGCCTACGAGCAGTACTTC.

This chain joins TRBV29-1 and TRBJ2-5, with no clear D. Near its end, the DNA agrees better with TRBJ2-7, so the J call may be wrong. CDR1 and CDR2 from the germline V gene are SQVTM and ANQGSEA. The CDR3 contains 12 residues. CDR3 in amino acids: CSVSSGTYEQYF. Here the CDR3 DNA reads TGCAGCGTTAGCAGTGGAACCTACGAGCAGTACTTC.

The J gene is TRBJ2-3, the V gene TRBV9; D may correspond to TRBD1 or TRBD2 (5 bases each). Trimming took 3 bases from V and 6 from J, leaving 14 bases between them. In germline, CDR1 is SGDLS, CDR2 YYNGEE. This CDR3 is built from 14 residues. This CDR3 is CASSAGPDRDTQYF. CDR3 DNA: TGTGCCAGCAGCGCGGGACCCGATAGGGATACGCAGTATTTT.

The chain links TRBV30 to TRBJ1-1; D ambiguous. CDR3 length: 13 residues. Germline CDR1 is GTSNPN and CDR2 is SVGIG (reference sequence). Trimming shortened V by 0 bases and J by 6 bases, and 11 bases separated the two germline ends. In DNA, the CDR3 is TGTGCCTGGAGTGTACACTGGTTTTCTGAAGCTTTCTTT. Its translation is CAWSVHWFSEAFF. The full variable domain, with the rest looked up from reference TRBV30 and TRBJ1-1, is SQTIHQWPATLVQPVGSPLSLECTVEGTSNPNLYWYRQAAGRGLQLLFYSVGIGQISSEVPQNLSASRPQDRQFILSSKKLLLSDSGFYLCAWSVHWFSEAFFGQGTRLTVV.